This is a list of T cell receptor beta chains from one sample in a study of cytomegalovirus exposure and HLA in healthy donors. Repertoires were generated with immunoSEQ multiplex PCR, while TCRdb's copy carries only in-frame clones and drops some. The table lists over 70,000 clones, 94% of them singletons. Sequencing was performed on PBMCs. These receptors were obtained from a woman aged 18-29 years in good health and CMV-seronegative. The CDR3 runs from the conserved cysteine through the conserved F or W.

v_gene: TRBV2; j_gene: TRBJ2-7; CDR3aa: CASNKDRGQSYEQYF
v_gene: TRBV5-4; j_gene: TRBJ1-6; CDR3aa: CASSSNRASSYNSPLHF
v_gene: TRBV7-8; j_gene: TRBJ1-2; CDR3aa: CASAQFWAERANYGYTF
v_gene: TRBV30; j_gene: TRBJ1-2; CDR3aa: CAWRRNRGRLYGYTF
v_gene: TRBV27; j_gene: TRBJ1-4; CDR3aa: CASSPRTGGNEKLFF
v_gene: TRBV6-4; j_gene: TRBJ1-2; CDR3aa: CASSSPGGSYGYTF
v_gene: TRBV2; j_gene: TRBJ1-2; CDR3aa: CASSETRTGRNGYTF
v_gene: TRBV28; j_gene: TRBJ2-7; CDR3aa: CASSKGGTSYEQYF
v_gene: TRBV5-5; j_gene: TRBJ2-7; CDR3aa: CASSSTTGWRYEQYF
v_gene: TRBV7-2; j_gene: TRBJ2-1; CDR3aa: CASSLGYLRGGRLNEQFF
v_gene: TRBV6-4; j_gene: TRBJ2-3; CDR3aa: CASSDSIRSSTDTQYF
v_gene: TRBV19; j_gene: TRBJ1-5; CDR3aa: CASSIGGSPNQPQHF
v_gene: TRBV4-3; j_gene: TRBJ1-5; CDR3aa: CASSQDILGGQPQHF
v_gene: TRBV5-1; j_gene: TRBJ1-6; CDR3aa: CASSLVGDRVNSPLHF
v_gene: TRBV19; j_gene: TRBJ2-4; CDR3aa: CASSHIGTWTGRGIAKNIQYF
v_gene: TRBV6-6; j_gene: TRBJ1-3; CDR3aa: CASSSGQLSGNTIYF
v_gene: TRBV15; j_gene: TRBJ1-1; CDR3aa: CATGKPGEWGGNTEAFF
v_gene: TRBV28; j_gene: TRBJ2-7; CDR3aa: CASSFFGTGAGEQYF
v_gene: TRBV5-1; j_gene: TRBJ2-7; CDR3aa: CASSLADRGSLLF
v_gene: TRBV5-6; j_gene: TRBJ1-1; CDR3aa: CASSSTGGARDTEAFF